One sample yielded the 27 T cell receptor beta chains listed below, sequenced in a study of sequential checkpoint blockade in melanoma. Described treatment: randomized to nivolumab then ipilimumab (arm A) or the reverse (arm B). Sequenced by immunoSEQ multiplex PCR; TCRdb stores in-frame clones only, minus some. Here the sample spans about 20,000 clones, roughly 61% being singletons. Sequences were derived from CD8+ T cells sorted from blood (inferred from file names), sampled from a patient given nivolumab and ipilimumab in sequence. The receptors derive from a human donor with melanoma.

This chain joins TRBV5-1 and TRBJ1-1; 7 bases align to TRBD1. The CDR3 sequence is 18 residues long. V dropped 3 bases and J dropped 2; count of bases not matched to a gene: 16. Germline V gene sequence: CDR1 SGHRS, CDR2 YFSETQ. In nucleotides, the CDR3 is TGCGCCAGCAGCTCGATCCCGGGACAGCAACCCTTCAACACTGAAGCTTTCTTT. It specifies CASSSIPGQQPFNTEAFF.

This clone was observed a few times. This sequence joins TRBV15 and TRBJ1-5; D is uncertain. Germline CDR1 LNHNV, CDR2 YYDKDF (reference sequence). The ends were cut back, 0 bases at V and 7 bases at J, with 7 bases in the middle. The CDR3 is 13 residues long. CDR3 DNA sequence: TGTGCCACCAGCAGAGATGGACTGCAGCCCCAGCATTTT. Protein: CATSRDGLQPQHF.

The chain combines TRBV6-5 with TRBJ2-3; TRBD2 matches 7 bases. This CDR3 is 12 amino acids long. V was clipped by 2 bases and J by 10 bases; unmatched bases: 3. Germline lookup yields CDR1 MNHEY and CDR2 SVGAGI. The CDR3: CASSYGEGSQYF. The CDR3 DNA follows: TGTGCCAGCAGTTACGGGGAGGGGTCGCAGTATTTT.

This clone has only one observation. CDR3 in DNA: TGTGCCAGCAGCTTACTGGGACTGCTCTCTGGAAACACCATATATTTT. The encoded protein is CASSLLGLLSGNTIYF. This chain connects TRBV11-2 to TRBJ1-3; D may be TRBD1 (5 bases). The CDR3 runs to 16 residues. V was trimmed by 2 bases and J by 0 bases, leaving 11 bases between them. Germline CDR1 SGHAT, CDR2 FQNNGV.

This clone turned up a few times. The V gene is TRBV19, the J gene TRBJ2-1; D is possibly TRBD2 (6 bases). Germline V gene sequence: CDR1 LNHDA, CDR2 SQIVND (reference sequence). Trimming shortened V by 3 bases and J by 0 bases, and 15 bases separated the two germline ends. This CDR3 is built from 17 residues. The CDR3 sequence: CASSMRLRGSSYNEQFF. The CDR3 coding sequence is TGTGCCAGTAGTATGAGGCTCCGGGGGAGCTCCTACAATGAGCAGTTCTTC.

As concerns this clone: A read error may account for a junction end that differs from germline. This chain connects TRBV5-3 to TRBJ2-1, with 7 positions matching TRBD2. TRBV5-3 counts as an open reading frame of uncertain function. The CDR3 runs to 14 residues. The DNA for the CDR3 is TGTGCCAGCAGCTTGGTCGGGGGGTACAATGAGCAGTTCTTC. It codes for CASSLVGGYNEQFF.

This clone has just a few counts. This chain connects TRBV6-5 to TRBJ2-5; TRBD1 is a possible D gene (5 bases). CDR3 length equals 13 residues. Germline CDR1 reads MNHEY; CDR2 reads SVGAGI. Trimming shortened V by 4 bases and J by 0 bases, and 6 bases separated the two germline ends. The CDR3 nucleotides are TGTGCCAGCAGTTCGGACAACCAAGAGACCCAGTACTTC. As protein: CASSSDNQETQYF.

The chain has TRBV19 and TRBJ2-5; 8 bases fit TRBD2. The J call may be incorrect, as the DNA end agrees better with TRBJ2-7. Germline CDR1 reads LNHDA; CDR2 reads SQIVND (reference sequence). CDR3 length: 15 residues. The CDR3 protein is CASSIPAGEGYEQYF. In DNA, the CDR3 is TGTGCCAGTAGTATACCAGCGGGAGAGGGTTACGAGCAGTACTTC.

The chain combines TRBV5-1 with TRBJ2-3, with 9 bases identical to TRBD2. There are 17 residues in the CDR3. CDR1 is SGHRS, CDR2 YFSETQ, per germline. The junction had 7 bases not matched to a gene; V was cut back by 0 bases and J by 2 bases. CDR3 bases: TGCGCCAGCAGCTTGGCCGTGACTAGCGGCCCCACAGATACGCAGTATTTT. It is translated as CASSLAVTSGPTDTQYF.

This rearrangement joins TRBV6-6 to TRBJ1-1; 7 positions match TRBD1. The CDR3 has 12 amino acids. V lost 8 bases and J lost 7; bases outside the gene matches: 7. Germline lookup yields CDR1 MNHNY and CDR2 SVGAGI (reference sequence). The DNA of the CDR3 is TGTGCCAGCGGGATACAGGGGAGTGAAGCTTTCTTT. Translating it yields CASGIQGSEAFF.

The chain is built from TRBV5-4 and TRBJ2-2; D call uncertain. V gave up 1 base and J gave up 1 base, with 5 bases separating them. This CDR3 comprises 14 residues. CDR1 is SGHNT and CDR2 is YYREEE in the germline V gene (reference sequence). CDR3 sequence (DNA): TGTGCCAGCAGCTTGCCCCGGAACACCGGGGAGCTGTTTTTT. It specifies CASSLPRNTGELFF.

This clone was counted at least ten times. The rearrangement links TRBV7-9 to TRBJ2-1; the D is unclear. The CDR3 totals 13 residues. The germline CDR1 and CDR2 sequences are SEHNR and FQNEAQ (reference sequence). Trimming shortened V by 5 bases and J by 5 bases, and 10 bases separated the two germline ends. In DNA, the CDR3 is TGTGCCAGCAGCCTCTTCACGGACAATGAGCAGTTCTTC. As protein: CASSLFTDNEQFF.

The gene calls are TRBV10-2 and TRBJ1-2; a weak D match, TRBD1 (6 bases). Germline V gene sequence: CDR1 WSHSY, CDR2 SAAADI. The CDR3 covers 16 residues. The V end was cut by 5 bases, the J end by 3 bases, with 19 bases between. The chain's CDR3 is CASSPDGGGGYYGYTF. The CDR3 DNA follows: TGCGCCAGCAGTCCAGACGGGGGCGGGGGTTACTATGGCTACACCTTC.

The rearrangement uses TRBV28 and TRBJ1-2, with D uncertain. Germline lookup yields CDR1 MDHEN and CDR2 SYDVKM. This CDR3 contains 14 residues. Trimming removed 3 bases at V and 1 base at J, with 9 bases between. The CDR3 DNA sequence: TGTGCCAGCAGTTTTGTGGAGGTTAACTATGGCTACACCTTC. Amino acid sequence: CASSFVEVNYGYTF.

This clone appeared a few times. The chain has TRBV28 and TRBJ1-3; D may be TRBD1 (5 bases). The CDR3 is 14 residues long. Germline values: CDR1 MDHEN, CDR2 SYDVKM. V was trimmed by 4 bases and J by 0 bases, leaving 7 bases between them. CDR3 nucleotide sequence: TGTGCCAGCAGTTCAGGGTACTCTGGAAACACCATATATTTT. Translation gives CASSSGYSGNTIYF.

This clone was seen more than once but under ten times. The J gene is TRBJ2-2, the V gene TRBV6-5; D is undetermined. Looked up from germline, CDR1 is MNHEY and CDR2 is SVGAGI. This CDR3 is built from 16 residues. Trimming pared 0 bases from V and 0 bases from J, leaving 8 bases between. CDR3 sequence reads: CASSYSISANTGELFF. As DNA, the CDR3 is TGTGCCAGCAGTTACTCAATAAGCGCGAACACCGGGGAGCTGTTTTTT.

This rearrangement joins TRBV5-1 to TRBJ2-1; TRBD1 matches at 7 bases. After removal of 3 bases from V and 9 bases from J, the junction contained 6 bases not matched to a gene. Germline V gene sequence: CDR1 SGHRS, CDR2 YFSETQ. This CDR3 has 13 residues. The CDR3 loop reads CASSSDRVGEQFF. In DNA form, the CDR3 reads TGCGCCAGCAGCTCCGACAGGGTAGGTGAGCAGTTCTTC.

This clone showed up many times. The rearrangement uses TRBV7-2 and TRBJ1-2; TRBD1 matches 12 bases. Per germline, CDR1 SGHTA and CDR2 FQGNSA. After removal of 5 bases from V and 5 bases from J, the junction contained 3 bases not matched to a gene. The CDR3 length is 14 residues. As DNA, the CDR3 is TGTGCCAGCAGCCCGGGACAGGGGGCGTATGGCTACACCTTC. It codes for CASSPGQGAYGYTF.

This clone is classed as medium-sized. J is TRBJ2-7 and V is TRBV5-6; perhaps TRBD1 as D (6 bases). Germline assignment: CDR1 SGHDT and CDR2 YYEEEE. This CDR3 region has 14 residues. V lost 0 bases and J 5 bases, leaving 12 bases between the germline ends. CDR3 sequence: CASSLEGHYNEQYF. The CDR3 DNA reads as TGTGCCAGCAGCTTGGAGGGACACTACAACGAGCAGTACTTC.

This clone came up a few times. This chain uses TRBV19 with TRBJ2-3; 7 bases align to TRBD2. With 7 bases clipped from V and 9 bases from J, the junction kept 13 bases outside the gene matches. CDR1 and CDR2 from the germline V gene are LNHDA and SQIVND (reference sequence). The CDR3 contains 14 residues. CDR3 bases: TGTGCCAGTACCATGACTAGCACCTCTTCAACGCAGTATTTT. Protein: CASTMTSTSSTQYF.

The chain has TRBV4-1 and TRBJ1-5; D is ambiguous. Deletions cut 2 bases from V and 0 bases from J, with 8 bases between. The CDR3 is made up of 15 amino acids. Germline V CDR1 and CDR2: MGHRA, YSYEKL. The CDR3 sequence: CASSQTTVSNQPQHF. The DNA for the CDR3 is TGCGCCAGCAGCCAAACAACAGTTAGCAATCAGCCCCAGCATTTT.

J is TRBJ1-2 and V is TRBV9; D unclear. Trimming cost V 3 bases and J 2 bases, with 17 bases left between them. The length of the CDR3 is 16 residues. Germline loops: CDR1 SGDLS, CDR2 YYNGEE. The CDR3 protein is CASSAPLGHPNYGYTF. The DNA of the CDR3 is TGTGCCAGCAGCGCACCACTAGGGCATCCAAACTATGGCTACACCTTC.

The CDR3 sequence is CASSFTGGGYEQYF. In nucleotides, the CDR3 is TGTGCCAGCAGTTTTACAGGGGGCGGCTACGAGCAGTACTTC. V gene TRBV6-5 combines with J gene TRBJ2-7; TRBD1 agrees at 9 bases. Losses at the gene ends were 4 bases for V and 3 bases for J; bases not matched to a gene: 4. The CDR3 has 14 amino acids. Germline loops: CDR1 MNHEY, CDR2 SVGAGI.

This clone has ten or more counts. The genes are TRBV6-5 and TRBJ1-2; 9 nucleotides agree with TRBD1. Germline V lookup: CDR1 MNHEY, CDR2 SVGAGI. The CDR3 loop spans 15 amino acids. V shed 2 bases and J 5 bases; nucleotides not matched to a gene: 6. The DNA of the CDR3 is TGTGCCAGCAGTTACACGGGGACAGGGATATATGGCTACACCTTC. This encodes CASSYTGTGIYGYTF.

The chain is built from TRBV19 and TRBJ1-5; TRBD1 might be the D (6 bases). Deletions cut 4 bases from V and 2 bases from J, with 6 bases between. This CDR3 comprises 13 residues. Germline V gives CDR1 LNHDA, CDR2 SQIVND (reference sequence). The CDR3 loop reads CASSRQGNQPQHF. The CDR3 nucleotides read TGTGCCAGTAGTAGACAGGGCAATCAGCCCCAGCATTTT. The entire variable domain, with the rest obtained from reference TRBV19 and TRBJ1-5, is as follows: DGGITQSPKYLFRKEGQNVTLSCEQNLNHDAMYWYRQDPGQGLRLIYYSQIVNDFQKGDIAEGYSVSREKKESFPLTVTSAQKNPTAFYLCASSRQGNQPQHFGDGTRLSIL.

This sequence joins TRBV9 and TRBJ1-1, with D perhaps matching TRBD1 (6 bases). There are 14 residues in the CDR3. Trimming removed 3 bases from V and 3 bases from J, with 12 bases in between. CDR1 and CDR2 from the germline V gene are SGDLS and YYNGEE. The CDR3 here is CASSGEPGDTEAFF. The CDR3, as DNA: TGTGCCAGCAGCGGAGAACCAGGGGACACTGAAGCTTTCTTT.

V usage is TRBV6-5 and J usage is TRBJ2-7; D may be TRBD2 (6 bases). Germline assignment: CDR1 MNHEY and CDR2 SVGAGI. V lost 2 bases and J 7 bases, leaving 9 bases between the germline ends. This CDR3 is built from 12 residues. In DNA form, the CDR3 reads TGTGCCAGCAGTTACGGGGGAGGAGAGCAGTACTTC. The encoded protein is CASSYGGGEQYF.